This T cell receptor (beta chain) was recorded in a study of T-cell reconstitution after alpha-beta-depleted transplantation in children. This clonotype occurred many times. The CDR3 has 14 amino acids. The ends were cut back, 5 bases at V and 2 bases at J, with 11 bases in the middle. Per germline, CDR1 SGHRS and CDR2 YFSETQ. Unique molecular identifiers were incorporated during preparation of the TCRbeta library. In TCRdb, the PCR reads were re-called with MiXCR into one record per CDR3 protein. Of some 300,000 distinct CDR3 sequences detected, 10% to 13% appear once; the ten largest clones hold 2% to 3%.

This specimen was PBMCs from the stem cell graft donor, taken from the stem cell graft. The source is a human donor who donated a stem cell graft to a child with acute lymphoblastic leukemia. The V call is TRBV5-1, the J call TRBJ1-3, with a tentative D call TRBD1 (5 bases). The CDR3 sequence: CASSSTGAGNTIYF. As DNA, the CDR3 is TGCGCCAGCAGTTCGACGGGGGCTGGAAACACCATATATTTT.